This T cell receptor (beta chain) was captured in a study of T cell repertoires in cytomegalovirus infection. Study information: Indications came from public TCR beta signatures; they pointed to CMV infection and to a matching HLA type.

Germline V gene data show CDR1 as DFQATT and CDR2 as SNEGSKA (reference sequence). The CDR3 covers 12 residues. The ends lost 3 bases at V and 13 bases at J; junction bases unmatched: 7. A few counts support this clonotype. The antigen is unknown. Study findings and constraints: Public TCR beta family frequency separated CMV-and-HLA carriers, including in an independent cohort. CMV-specific HLA-C-restricted TCR beta clonotypes dominated the ex vivo response.

MiXCR was run by TCRdb on the reads, yielding one entry per CDR3 protein. The sample consists of approximately 240,000 distinct CDR3 sequences, around an eighth of them appearing once. Sequencing was done on a sample of PBMCs. The chain joins TRBV20-1 to TRBJ2-1; TRBD2 matches 9 bases. The origin of this receptor is a human donor in good health (CMV status not recorded). Some clones in this sample may be carry-over from other donors' samples. CDR3 sequence: CSARYSGGSQFF. The CDR3 coding sequence is TGCAGTGCTAGGTATAGCGGGGGAAGCCAGTTCTTC.